This TCR beta chain was recovered during a study of T cell responses to AZD1222 COVID-19 vaccine. General study points: Donors were chiefly white British, with a greater number of females, and clonal diversity was perhaps underestimated.

J was trimmed by 2 bases and V by 3 bases; bases with no gene match: 7. In germline, CDR1 is MDHEN, CDR2 SYDVKM. This CDR3 spans 17 amino acids. On this clone itself: Its antigen is as yet unknown.

Method: immunoSEQ multiplex PCR; TCRdb's copy keeps in-frame clones and lacks some. The sample includes around 120,000 clones, over 75% of them seen just once. The genes are TRBV28 and TRBJ1-6; the match to TRBD1 covers 7 bases. This TCR came from an adult in good health. The input for sequencing was peripheral blood, taken on day 0 of AZD1222 vaccination. The CDR3 DNA reads as TGTGCCAGCAGTTTCCCCCTGACAGGGACCTATAATTCACCCCTCCACTTT. Translated, it gives CASSFPLTGTYNSPLHF.